This paragraph covers one T cell receptor beta chain sequence. The table came from immunoSEQ multiplex PCR; TCRdb's copy has only in-frame clones and leaves some out. This table holds roughly 110,000 clones, 85% to 95% found once. The ends were cut back, 1 base at V and 5 bases at J, with 12 bases in the middle. The CDR3 is 15 amino acids. Germline CDR1 LNHNV, CDR2 YYDKDF (reference sequence). The sample belongs to a study of T cell changes during pregnancy in multiple sclerosis. The input for sequencing was peripheral blood, taken in the third trimester of pregnancy. This sequence was found in a female donor in good health, enrolled as a control in a pregnancy study. The chain carries TRBV15 and TRBJ1-5; tentatively, D is TRBD1 (6 bases). The CDR3 here is CATSRVQGRHQPQHF. CDR3 nucleotides: TGTGCCACCAGCAGAGTACAGGGTCGGCATCAGCCCCAGCATTTT.